These 10 T cell receptor beta chains came from one sample sequenced in a study of response to subunit inactivated influenza vaccine. One entry per CDR3 protein, called by TCRdb with MiXCR from the RT-PCR reads. The sample consists of about 500,000 distinct CDR3 sequences, approximately 13% of them appearing once. Sequenced here: PBMCs from blood, sampled roughly 47 days after vaccination. These receptor sequences come from a man aged 45-65 years who received an inactivated influenza vaccine.

This clonotype was recorded a few times. V and J are TRBV7-2 and TRBJ2-7; 8 bases agree with TRBD2. Trimming took 0 bases from V and 12 from J; bases not matched to a gene: 4. This CDR3 has 12 amino acids. CDR1 and CDR2 (germline): SGHTA, FQGNSA. In DNA form, the CDR3 reads TGTGCCAGCAGCTTAGCGCGCGGGGGGCTGTACTTC. Translated: CASSLARGGLYF.

This clonotype was picked up a small number of times. One end of the junction is discordant with germline, which a read error may explain. The chain couples TRBV20-1 to TRBJ2-2, with 9 nucleotides matching TRBD1. The CDR3 has 13 residues. CDR1 and CDR2 from the germline V gene are DFQATT and SNEGSKA (reference sequence). The CDR3 DNA reads as TGCAGTGCAGGGACAGGGAACAACGGGGAGCTGTTTTTT. Encoded protein: CSAGTGNNGELFF.

This clonotype has just a few counts. This sequence joins TRBV7-9 and TRBJ2-7; D is perhaps TRBD1 (5 bases). Germline loops: CDR1 SEHNR, CDR2 FQNEAQ (reference sequence). Trimming pared 5 bases from V and 0 bases from J, leaving 11 bases between. The CDR3 extends over 14 amino acids. CDR3 in DNA: TGTGCCAGCAGCCATACAGGAAGCTCCTACGAGCAGTACTTC. Translation: CASSHTGSSYEQYF.

The chain combines TRBV20-1 with TRBJ2-7; D is unclear. CDR3 length: 15 amino acids. Germline-derived CDR1 and CDR2 are DFQATT and SNEGSKA (reference sequence). V lost 3 bases and J 2 bases, leaving 17 bases between the germline ends. CDR3 DNA: TGCAGTGCTAGCCGCCCCTCGGGTGAAACCTACGAGCAGTACTTC. The encoded protein is CSASRPSGETYEQYF.

Regarding this clonotype: This may come from a read error, since a much larger clone is one base off. The chain links TRBV6-5 to TRBJ2-7; 11 bases are shared with TRBD2. The CDR3 consists of 15 residues. J lost 3 bases, V lost 2 bases, and 3 bases had no gene match. Germline CDR1 and CDR2: MNHEY and SVGAGI. In DNA, the CDR3 is TGTGCCAGCAGTTACGGGACTAGCGGAAACTACGAGCAGTACTTC. Amino acid sequence: CASSYGTSGNYEQYF.

The chain joins TRBV20-1 to TRBJ2-1; TRBD2 might be the D (5 bases). CDR3 length equals 14 residues. Looked up from germline, CDR1 is DFQATT and CDR2 is SNEGSKA (reference sequence). With 1 base removed from V and 4 bases from J, the gap between germline ends came to 11 bases. In DNA form, the CDR3 reads TGCAGTGCTAGAGGACGCGGGCCTTACAATGAGCAGTTCTTC. Residues: CSARGRGPYNEQFF.

The chain combines TRBV6-5 with TRBJ2-2; 8 bases match TRBD1. V shed 2 bases, J shed 4 bases, and the junction held 12 bases outside the gene matches. Germline V gives CDR1 MNHEY, CDR2 SVGAGI. The CDR3 is made up of 18 amino acids. The CDR3 reads CASSYTNGRGLATGELFF. The DNA for the CDR3 is TGTGCCAGCAGTTACACAAACGGCAGGGGGCTCGCCACCGGGGAGCTGTTTTTT.

This clonotype was picked up one time. The genes are TRBV29-1 and TRBJ1-5, with 8 bases lining up with TRBD1. The CDR3 is 13 amino acids. CDR1 and CDR2 from the germline V gene are SQVTM and ANQGSEA. Trimming at V came to 4 bases and at J to 6 bases, leaving 5 bases not matched to a gene. CDR3 amino acids: CSVVFTGGQPQHF. CDR3 nucleotide sequence: TGCAGCGTTGTCTTTACAGGGGGTCAGCCCCAGCATTTT.

This clonotype has only a few counts. This rearrangement joins TRBV20-1 to TRBJ2-5; D might be TRBD2 (6 bases). The germline gives CDR1 DFQATT, CDR2 SNEGSKA (reference sequence). The CDR3 totals 14 residues. The V end was cut by 0 bases, the J end by 4 bases, with 12 bases between. The CDR3 spells CSARESSGRETQYF. CDR3 DNA sequence: TGCAGTGCTAGAGAGAGTAGCGGAAGAGAGACCCAGTACTTC.

In this sample, this clonotype turned up a few times. V is TRBV5-1 and J is TRBJ1-6, with TRBD1 matching over 8 bases. The CDR3 is made up of 19 amino acids. Germline lookup yields CDR1 SGHRS and CDR2 YFSETQ. The trim removed 4 bases at V and 0 bases at J, leaving 12 bases unmatched. CDR3 DNA sequence: TGCGCCAGCAGCCCAACTAACCGGGACAGGAGCTCCTATAATTCACCCCTCCACTTT. Protein sequence: CASSPTNRDRSSYNSPLHF. The full variable domain, its missing parts supplied by reference TRBV5-1 and TRBJ1-6, is KAGVTQTPRYLIKTRGQQVTLSCSPISGHRSVSWYQQTPGQGLQFLFEYFSETQRNKGNFPGRFSGRQFSNSRSEMNVSTLELGDSALYLCASSPTNRDRSSYNSPLHFGNGTRLTVT.